These T cell receptor beta chains were read from a single sample in a study of beta chain features in type 1 diabetes. Clones were read by immunoSEQ multiplex PCR, and TCRdb kept only the in-frame ones, dropping some. The repertoire holds a few hundred thousand clones, with about 15% as singletons. Sequencing input: naive CD4+ T cells from blood. The receptor source for this set is a man between 18 and 35 years old with type 1 diabetes. Each CDR3 is given with its conserved first and last residue. D genes are given only for firm matches. A row's size may be missing; if present it is once, few, many or a size class.

d_gene: -; abundance: -; j_gene: TRBJ2-1; v_gene: TRBV5-1; CDR3nt: TGCGCCAGCAGCTTCTCGACAGCAGAATACAATGAGCAGTTCTTC; CDR3aa: CASSFSTAEYNEQFF
d_gene: -; abundance: once; j_gene: TRBJ2-3; v_gene: TRBV7-2; CDR3nt: TGTGCCAGCAGCATACTAGGGTCCCGCACAGATACGCAGTATTTT; CDR3aa: CASSILGSRTDTQYF
d_gene: TRBD2; abundance: -; j_gene: TRBJ2-5; v_gene: TRBV28; CDR3nt: TGTGCCAGCAGTTTAGGGGGGGAGGGCCGAGAGACCCAGTACTTC; CDR3aa: CASSLGGEGRETQYF
d_gene: TRBD2; abundance: few; j_gene: TRBJ2-1; v_gene: TRBV2; CDR3nt: TGTGCCAGCTACGTAGCGGGAGACTCTGAGCAGTTCTTC; CDR3aa: CASYVAGDSEQFF
d_gene: TRBD1; abundance: -; j_gene: TRBJ2-3; v_gene: TRBV28; CDR3nt: TGTGCCAGCAGCTCCGGGACAGGGGGCTTGGGCACAGATACGCAGTATTTT; CDR3aa: CASSSGTGGLGTDTQYF
d_gene: -; abundance: -; j_gene: TRBJ2-2; v_gene: TRBV4-1; CDR3nt: TGCGCCAGCAGCCAATCGAACAGGGTTAGCACCGGGGAGCTGTTTTTT; CDR3aa: CASSQSNRVSTGELFF
d_gene: TRBD1; abundance: -; j_gene: TRBJ2-1; v_gene: TRBV7-2; CDR3nt: TGTGCCAGCAGGGGAAGGGGGCCCTACAATGAGCAGTTCTTC; CDR3aa: CASRGRGPYNEQFF
d_gene: -; abundance: -; j_gene: TRBJ1-2; v_gene: TRBV9; CDR3nt: TGTGCCAGCAGCCCCAATGCGGGGGGCGCTTATGGCTACACCTTC; CDR3aa: CASSPNAGGAYGYTF
d_gene: -; abundance: few; j_gene: TRBJ2-5; v_gene: TRBV30; CDR3nt: TGTGCCTGGAGTAACGGAAACGTGTGGGGCGAGACCCAGTACTTC; CDR3aa: CAWSNGNVWGETQYF
d_gene: TRBD2; abundance: -; j_gene: TRBJ2-1; v_gene: TRBV5-4; CDR3nt: TGTGCCAGCAGCCGGGGACTAGCAGCCTACAATGAGCAGTTCTTC; CDR3aa: CASSRGLAAYNEQFF
d_gene: -; abundance: -; j_gene: TRBJ2-5; v_gene: TRBV5-4; CDR3nt: TGTGCCAGCAGCTTCCCCGGGAATCAAGAGACCCAGTACTTC; CDR3aa: CASSFPGNQETQYF
d_gene: -; abundance: few; j_gene: TRBJ2-7; v_gene: TRBV6-1; CDR3nt: TGTGCCAGCAGTGAAGGGTGGGGCAGGGGTCTGGAGCAGTACTTC; CDR3aa: CASSEGWGRGLEQYF
d_gene: TRBD2; abundance: few; j_gene: TRBJ2-3; v_gene: TRBV19; CDR3nt: TGTGCCAGTAGTATTCGAGCGGGGGGCGCAGATACGCAGTATTTT; CDR3aa: CASSIRAGGADTQYF
d_gene: -; abundance: -; j_gene: TRBJ2-5; v_gene: TRBV5-1; CDR3nt: TGCGCCAGCAGCTTGACACAGGTTGGTCAAGAGACCCAGTACTTC; CDR3aa: CASSLTQVGQETQYF
d_gene: -; abundance: -; j_gene: TRBJ2-1; v_gene: TRBV10-3; CDR3nt: TGTGCCATCAGTGAGTCGACAGACCAGTTCTTC; CDR3aa: CAISESTDQFF
d_gene: -; abundance: few; j_gene: TRBJ2-5; v_gene: TRBV6-5; CDR3nt: TGTGCCAGCAGCGACGGGGGCCAAGAGACCCAGTACTTC; CDR3aa: CASSDGGQETQYF
d_gene: -; abundance: -; j_gene: TRBJ2-6; v_gene: TRBV9; CDR3nt: TGTGCCAGCAGCCGGGCGTTGGGCGGGGTCTCTGGGGCCAACGTCCTGACTTTC; CDR3aa: CASSRALGGVSGANVLTF
d_gene: -; abundance: -; j_gene: TRBJ1-1; v_gene: TRBV28; CDR3nt: TGTGCCAGCGGACAGTTGATGAACACTGAAGCTTTCTTT; CDR3aa: CASGQLMNTEAFF
d_gene: -; abundance: -; j_gene: TRBJ2-4; v_gene: TRBV6-5; CDR3nt: TGTGCCAGCAGTTACTCCCCAGGGTTGGCCAAAAACATTCAGTACTTC; CDR3aa: CASSYSPGLAKNIQYF
d_gene: TRBD1; abundance: -; j_gene: TRBJ1-1; v_gene: TRBV6-5; CDR3nt: TGTGCCAGCAGTTACCGCGGACAGGGGAGGAACACTGAAGCTTTCTTT; CDR3aa: CASSYRGQGRNTEAFF
d_gene: TRBD1; abundance: few; j_gene: TRBJ2-3; v_gene: TRBV18; CDR3nt: TGTGCCAGCTCTCAACCGGGACAGGGATACACAGATACGCAGTATTTT; CDR3aa: CASSQPGQGYTDTQYF
d_gene: TRBD1; abundance: -; j_gene: TRBJ1-2; v_gene: TRBV30; CDR3nt: TGTGCCTGGAGTACAGGGGCCTATGGCTACACCTTC; CDR3aa: CAWSTGAYGYTF
d_gene: -; abundance: -; j_gene: TRBJ2-7; v_gene: TRBV19; CDR3nt: TGTGCCAGTAGTAACCCTCGGACGGGATCCTACGAGCAGTACTTC; CDR3aa: CASSNPRTGSYEQYF
d_gene: -; abundance: -; j_gene: TRBJ2-7; v_gene: TRBV30; CDR3nt: TGTGCCTGGAGGCCGACGGGGGTATACGAGCAGTACTTC; CDR3aa: CAWRPTGVYEQYF
d_gene: TRBD1; abundance: few; j_gene: TRBJ2-7; v_gene: TRBV27; CDR3nt: TGTGCCAGCAGAAGACAGGGAATAGGCGAGCAGTACTTC; CDR3aa: CASRRQGIGEQYF
d_gene: -; abundance: -; j_gene: TRBJ2-5; v_gene: TRBV5-6; CDR3nt: TGTGCCAGCAGCTTTGGACAGTCCCAAGAGACCCAGTACTTC; CDR3aa: CASSFGQSQETQYF
d_gene: -; abundance: -; j_gene: TRBJ2-2; v_gene: TRBV19; CDR3nt: TGTGCCAGTAGTATCGGAGTGGTTTTTACCGGGGAGCTGTTTTTT; CDR3aa: CASSIGVVFTGELFF
d_gene: -; abundance: few; j_gene: TRBJ2-7; v_gene: TRBV14; CDR3nt: TGTGCCAGCAGCCTTGGGGGACAAGGGATGGACGAGCAGTACTTC; CDR3aa: CASSLGGQGMDEQYF
d_gene: TRBD2; abundance: -; j_gene: TRBJ2-5; v_gene: TRBV10-3; CDR3nt: TGTGCCATCAACGATTCCGGGACTAGGGACGGGACCCAGTACTTC; CDR3aa: CAINDSGTRDGTQYF
d_gene: TRBD2; abundance: -; j_gene: TRBJ2-1; v_gene: TRBV7-2; CDR3nt: TGTGCCAGCAGCCCCGCGGGAGCGTTTGTCAATGAGCAGTTCTTC; CDR3aa: CASSPAGAFVNEQFF
d_gene: TRBD1; abundance: -; j_gene: TRBJ2-4; v_gene: TRBV5-4; CDR3nt: TGTGCCAGCAGTCGAAGACAGGGGGCATTGGGCATTCAGTACTTC; CDR3aa: CASSRRQGALGIQYF
d_gene: -; abundance: few; j_gene: TRBJ1-6; v_gene: TRBV9; CDR3nt: TGTGCCAGCAGCCTGACGGCACAGGGATATTCACCCCTCCACTTT; CDR3aa: CASSLTAQGYSPLHF